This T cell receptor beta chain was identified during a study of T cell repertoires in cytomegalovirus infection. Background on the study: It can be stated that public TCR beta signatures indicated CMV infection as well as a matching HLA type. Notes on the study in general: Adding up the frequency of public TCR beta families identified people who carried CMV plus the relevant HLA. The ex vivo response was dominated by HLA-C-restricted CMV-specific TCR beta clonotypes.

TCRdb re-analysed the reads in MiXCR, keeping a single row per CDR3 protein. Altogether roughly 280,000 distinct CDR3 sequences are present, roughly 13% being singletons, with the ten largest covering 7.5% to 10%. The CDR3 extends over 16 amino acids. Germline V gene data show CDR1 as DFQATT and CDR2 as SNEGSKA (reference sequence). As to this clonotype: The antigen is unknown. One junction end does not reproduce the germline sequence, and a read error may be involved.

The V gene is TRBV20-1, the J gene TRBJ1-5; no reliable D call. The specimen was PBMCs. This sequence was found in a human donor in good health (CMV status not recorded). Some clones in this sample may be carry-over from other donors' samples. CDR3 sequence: CSARTRASYSKQPQHF. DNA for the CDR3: TGCAGTGCTAGAACTAGGGCATCTTATAGCAAACAGCCCCAGCATTTT.